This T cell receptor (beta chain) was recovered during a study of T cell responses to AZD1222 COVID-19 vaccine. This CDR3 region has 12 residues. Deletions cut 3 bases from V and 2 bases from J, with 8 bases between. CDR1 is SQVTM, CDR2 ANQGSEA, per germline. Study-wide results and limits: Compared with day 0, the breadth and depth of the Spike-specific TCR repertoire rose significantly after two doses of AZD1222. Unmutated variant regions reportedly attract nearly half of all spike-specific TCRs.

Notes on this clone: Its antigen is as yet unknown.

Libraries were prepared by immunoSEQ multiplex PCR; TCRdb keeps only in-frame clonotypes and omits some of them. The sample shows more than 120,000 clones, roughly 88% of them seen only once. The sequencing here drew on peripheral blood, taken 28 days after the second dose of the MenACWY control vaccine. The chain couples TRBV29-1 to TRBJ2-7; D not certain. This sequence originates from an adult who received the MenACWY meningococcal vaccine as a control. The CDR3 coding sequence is TGCAGCGTTGAGGGCAGTACCTACGAGCAGTACTTC. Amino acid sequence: CSVEGSTYEQYF.